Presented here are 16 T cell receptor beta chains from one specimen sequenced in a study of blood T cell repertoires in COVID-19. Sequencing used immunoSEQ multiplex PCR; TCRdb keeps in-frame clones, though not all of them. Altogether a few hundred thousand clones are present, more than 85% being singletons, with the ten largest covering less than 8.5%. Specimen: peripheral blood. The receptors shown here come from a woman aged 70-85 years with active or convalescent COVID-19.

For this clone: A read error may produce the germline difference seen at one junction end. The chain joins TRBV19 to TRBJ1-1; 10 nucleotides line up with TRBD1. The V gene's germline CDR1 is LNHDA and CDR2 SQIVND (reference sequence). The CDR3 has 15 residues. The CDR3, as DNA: TGTGCCAGTAGTGTAGACAGGGGGCCCAACACTGAAGCTTTCTTT. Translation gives CASSVDRGPNTEAFF.

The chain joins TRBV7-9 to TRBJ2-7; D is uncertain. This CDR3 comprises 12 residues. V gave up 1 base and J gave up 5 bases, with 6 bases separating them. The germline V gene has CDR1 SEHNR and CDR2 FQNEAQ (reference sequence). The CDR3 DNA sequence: TGTGCCAGCAGCTTAGTATCCCACGAGCAGTACTTC. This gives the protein CASSLVSHEQYF.

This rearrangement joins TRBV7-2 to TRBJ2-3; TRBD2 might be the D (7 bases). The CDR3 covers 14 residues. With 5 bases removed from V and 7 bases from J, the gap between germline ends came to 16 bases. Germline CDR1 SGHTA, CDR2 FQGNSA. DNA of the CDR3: TGTGCCAGCAGCCCTCGGGGGGCGCGGAATACGCAGTATTTT. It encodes CASSPRGARNTQYF.

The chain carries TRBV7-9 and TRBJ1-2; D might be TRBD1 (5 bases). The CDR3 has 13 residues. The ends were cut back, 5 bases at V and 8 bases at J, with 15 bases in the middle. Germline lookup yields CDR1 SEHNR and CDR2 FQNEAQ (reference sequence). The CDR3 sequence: CASSLRQRDGYTF. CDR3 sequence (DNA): TGTGCCAGCAGCCTGAGACAGCGGGACGGCTACACCTTC.

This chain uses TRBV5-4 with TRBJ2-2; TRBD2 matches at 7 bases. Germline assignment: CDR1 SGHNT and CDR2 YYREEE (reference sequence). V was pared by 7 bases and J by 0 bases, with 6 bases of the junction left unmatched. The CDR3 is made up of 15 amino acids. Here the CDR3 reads CASRRGGANTGELFF. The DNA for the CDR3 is TGTGCCAGCCGCCGGGGAGGGGCGAACACCGGGGAGCTGTTTTTT. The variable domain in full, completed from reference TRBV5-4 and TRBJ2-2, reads ETGVTQSPTHLIKTRGQQVTLRCSSQSGHNTVSWYQQALGQGPQFIFQYYREEENGRGNFPPRFSGLQFPNYSSELNVNALELDDSALYLCASRRGGANTGELFFGEGSRLTVL.

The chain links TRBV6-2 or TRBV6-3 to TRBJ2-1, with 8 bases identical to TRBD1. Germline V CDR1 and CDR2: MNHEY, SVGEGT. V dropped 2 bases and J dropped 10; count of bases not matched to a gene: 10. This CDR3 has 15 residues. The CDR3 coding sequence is TGTGCCAGCAGTTACGGTGGACAGGGTAGAGGCGAGCAGTTCTTC. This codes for CASSYGGQGRGEQFF.

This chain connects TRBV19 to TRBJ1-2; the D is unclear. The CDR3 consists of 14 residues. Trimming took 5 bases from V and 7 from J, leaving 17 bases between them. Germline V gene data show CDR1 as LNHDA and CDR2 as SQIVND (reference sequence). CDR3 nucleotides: TGTGCCAGTAGTGCACTGTCCGCTCCGAGTGGCTACACCTTC. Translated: CASSALSAPSGYTF.

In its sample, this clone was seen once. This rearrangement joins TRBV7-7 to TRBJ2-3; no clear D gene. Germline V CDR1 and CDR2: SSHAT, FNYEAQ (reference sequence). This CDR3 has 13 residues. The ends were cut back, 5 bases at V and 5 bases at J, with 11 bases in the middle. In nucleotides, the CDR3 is TGTGCCAGCAGCCTAACCGAAGTAGATACGCAGTATTTT. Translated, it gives CASSLTEVDTQYF.

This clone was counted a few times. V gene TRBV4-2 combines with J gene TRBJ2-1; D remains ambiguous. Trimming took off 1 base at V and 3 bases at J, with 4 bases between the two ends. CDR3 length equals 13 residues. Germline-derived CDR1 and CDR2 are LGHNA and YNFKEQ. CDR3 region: CASSQVDYNEQFF. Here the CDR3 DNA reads TGTGCCAGCAGCCAAGTAGACTACAATGAGCAGTTCTTC.

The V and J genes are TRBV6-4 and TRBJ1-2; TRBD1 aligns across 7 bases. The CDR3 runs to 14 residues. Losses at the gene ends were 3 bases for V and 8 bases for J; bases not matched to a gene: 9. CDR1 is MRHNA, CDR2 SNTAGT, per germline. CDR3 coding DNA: TGTGCCAGCAGTGATTCCGACAGGGTTGGAGGCTACACCTTC. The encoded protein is CASSDSDRVGGYTF.

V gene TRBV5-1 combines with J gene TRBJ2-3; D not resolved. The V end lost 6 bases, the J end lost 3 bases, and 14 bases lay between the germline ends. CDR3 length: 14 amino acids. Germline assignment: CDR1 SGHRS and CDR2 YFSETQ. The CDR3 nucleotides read TGCGCCAGCACCCAACGGAGCGCGACAGATACGCAGTATTTT. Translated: CASTQRSATDTQYF.

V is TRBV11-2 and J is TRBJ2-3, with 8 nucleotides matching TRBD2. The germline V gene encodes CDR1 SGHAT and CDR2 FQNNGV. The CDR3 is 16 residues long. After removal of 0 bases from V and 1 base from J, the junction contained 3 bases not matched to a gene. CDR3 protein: CASSLDGRGGTDTQYF. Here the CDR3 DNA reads TGTGCCAGCAGCTTAGATGGGCGGGGGGGCACAGATACGCAGTATTTT.

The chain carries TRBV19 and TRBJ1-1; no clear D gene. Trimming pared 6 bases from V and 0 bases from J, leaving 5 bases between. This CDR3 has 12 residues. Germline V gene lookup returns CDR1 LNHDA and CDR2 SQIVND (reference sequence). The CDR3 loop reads CASSPLNTEAFF. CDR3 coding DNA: TGTGCCAGTAGCCCCTTGAACACTGAAGCTTTCTTT.

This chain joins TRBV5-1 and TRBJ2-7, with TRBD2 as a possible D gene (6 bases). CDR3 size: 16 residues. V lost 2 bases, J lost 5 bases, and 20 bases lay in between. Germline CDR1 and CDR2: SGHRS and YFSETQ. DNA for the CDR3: TGCGCCAGCAGCTTTGAGTTAGTTCGGGGGTTCCACGAGCAGTACTTC. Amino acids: CASSFELVRGFHEQYF.

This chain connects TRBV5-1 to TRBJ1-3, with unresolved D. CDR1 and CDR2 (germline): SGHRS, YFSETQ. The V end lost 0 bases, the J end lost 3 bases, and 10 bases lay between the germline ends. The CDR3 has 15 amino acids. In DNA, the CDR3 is TGCGCCAGCAGCTTGGCGGTGGGAGGTGGAAACACCATATATTTT. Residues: CASSLAVGGGNTIYF.

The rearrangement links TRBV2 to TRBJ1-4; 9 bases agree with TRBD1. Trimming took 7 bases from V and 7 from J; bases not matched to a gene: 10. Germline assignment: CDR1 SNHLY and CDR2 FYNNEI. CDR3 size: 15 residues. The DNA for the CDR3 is TGTGCCAGCAATATCGAGGGGACAGGGTTTGAAAAACTGTTTTTT. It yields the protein CASNIEGTGFEKLFF.